Given below is one TCR beta chain in context. The antigen is undetermined. CDR1 MGHRA and CDR2 YSYEKL come from the germline V gene. V gave up 4 bases and J gave up 3 bases, with 15 bases separating them. This CDR3 spans 15 amino acids. The iRepertoire nested amplicon-rescue multiplex PCR amplified TCR alpha and beta CDR3s from RNA. Tissue mRNA or PBMC total RNA, 100-400 ng, went into one-step reverse transcription and amplification. From the multiplex PCR reads, TCRdb called clonotypes with MiXCR, one entry per CDR3 protein. The table has about 130,000 distinct CDR3 sequences, more than 20% seen once. The entry originates in a study of glioma-infiltrating T cells. General observations from the study: Gliomas, especially low-grade, showed above-expected tissue-blood divergence; non-neoplastic patients showed below.

This TCR was sampled from a human donor with low-grade glioma or glioblastoma, undergoing nonglioma brain surgery, or in good health (not recorded which). The rearrangement uses TRBV4-1 and TRBJ1-1; perhaps TRBD1 as D (6 bases). Sequenced input: glioma tissue, nonneoplastic brain tissue, or PBMCs (not recorded which). This chain's CDR3 is CASSPLPGADTEAFF. The CDR3 DNA reads as TGCGCCAGCAGCCCCCTTCCAGGGGCGGACACTGAAGCTTTCTTT.